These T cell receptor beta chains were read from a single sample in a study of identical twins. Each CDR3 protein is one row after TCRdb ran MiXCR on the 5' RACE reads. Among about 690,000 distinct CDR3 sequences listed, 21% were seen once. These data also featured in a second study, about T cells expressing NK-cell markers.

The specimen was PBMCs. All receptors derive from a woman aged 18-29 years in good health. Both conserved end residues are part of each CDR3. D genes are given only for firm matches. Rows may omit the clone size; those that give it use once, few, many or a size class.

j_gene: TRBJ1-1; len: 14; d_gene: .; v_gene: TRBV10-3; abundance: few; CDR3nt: TGTGCCATCTCGAAGCTAGGAGGAAACACTGAAGCTTTCTTT; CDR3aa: CAISKLGGNTEAFF
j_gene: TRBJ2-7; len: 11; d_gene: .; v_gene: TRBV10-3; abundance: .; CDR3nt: TGTGCCATCAGGGATGACTACGAGCAGTACTTC; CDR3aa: CAIRDDYEQYF
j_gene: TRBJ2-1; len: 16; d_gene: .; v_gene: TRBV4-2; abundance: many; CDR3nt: TGTGCCAGCAGCCAATACAACAGGGATGGTGTCTATGAGCAGTTCTTC; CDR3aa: CASSQYNRDGVYEQFF
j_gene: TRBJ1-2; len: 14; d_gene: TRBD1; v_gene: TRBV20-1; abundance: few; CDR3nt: TGCAGTGCTAGAGAAGGTGGACAGGGTTATGGCTACACCTTC; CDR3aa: CSAREGGQGYGYTF
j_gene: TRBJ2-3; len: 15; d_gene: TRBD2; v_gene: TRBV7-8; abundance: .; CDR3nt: TGTGCCCTCGGTCGGAGCGGGAAAAGCACAGATACGCAGTATTTT; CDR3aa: CALGRSGKSTDTQYF
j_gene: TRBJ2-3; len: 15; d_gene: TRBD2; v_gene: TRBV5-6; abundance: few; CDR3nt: TGTGCCAGCAGCTTGATTAGCGGGGCCCTCACCGCGCAGTATTTT; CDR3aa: CASSLISGALTAQYF
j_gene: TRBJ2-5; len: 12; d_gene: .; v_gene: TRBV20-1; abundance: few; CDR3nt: TGCAGTGCTAGAAAGGATTATGAGACCCAGTACTTC; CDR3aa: CSARKDYETQYF
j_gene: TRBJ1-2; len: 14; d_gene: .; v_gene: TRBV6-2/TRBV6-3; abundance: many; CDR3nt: TGTGCCAGCAGTTACACCCTTATGGGTTATGGCTACACCTTC; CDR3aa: CASSYTLMGYGYTF
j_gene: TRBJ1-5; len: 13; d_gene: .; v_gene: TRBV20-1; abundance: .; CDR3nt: TGCAGTGCTAGTCGGAGAATGTATCAGCCCCAGCATTTT; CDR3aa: CSASRRMYQPQHF
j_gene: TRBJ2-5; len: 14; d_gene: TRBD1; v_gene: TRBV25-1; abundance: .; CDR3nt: TGTGCCAGCAGTGAAGGGACAGGTAGAGAGACCCAGTACTTC; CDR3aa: CASSEGTGRETQYF
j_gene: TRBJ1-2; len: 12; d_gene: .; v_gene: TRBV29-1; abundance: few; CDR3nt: TGCAGCGTTGGATGGGGGGACTATGGCTACACCTTC; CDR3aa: CSVGWGDYGYTF
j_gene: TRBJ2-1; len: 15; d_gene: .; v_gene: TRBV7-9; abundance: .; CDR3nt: TGTGCCAGCAGCCCCCGGTCTCTCTCCTACAATGAGCAGTTCTTC; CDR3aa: CASSPRSLSYNEQFF
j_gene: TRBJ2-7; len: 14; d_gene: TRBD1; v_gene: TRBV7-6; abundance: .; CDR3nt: TGTGCCAGCAGCTCGAGGACAGGGACTTCCGAGCAGTACTTC; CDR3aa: CASSSRTGTSEQYF
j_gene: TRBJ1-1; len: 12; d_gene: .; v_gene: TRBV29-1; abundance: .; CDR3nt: TGCAGCGTTGGTAAGGCCGGCACTGAAGCTTTCTTT; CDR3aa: CSVGKAGTEAFF
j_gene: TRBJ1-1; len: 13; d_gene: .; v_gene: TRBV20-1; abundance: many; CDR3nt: TGCAGTGCAAAGGCGGGACACAACACTGAAGCTTTCTTT; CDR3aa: CSAKAGHNTEAFF
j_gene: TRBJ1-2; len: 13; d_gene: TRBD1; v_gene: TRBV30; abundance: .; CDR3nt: TGTGCCTGGAGCGATGACAGGGGCCATGGCTACACCTTC; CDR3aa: CAWSDDRGHGYTF
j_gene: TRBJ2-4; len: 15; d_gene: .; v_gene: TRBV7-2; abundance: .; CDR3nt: TGTGCCAGCAGCTTATTAGGTCTAGTGGGCGACATTCAGTACTTC; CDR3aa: CASSLLGLVGDIQYF
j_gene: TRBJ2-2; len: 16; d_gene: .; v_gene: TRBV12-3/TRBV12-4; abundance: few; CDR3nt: TGTGCCAGCGGGATGATCCGAGGGATGAACACCGGGGAGCTGTTTTTT; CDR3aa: CASGMIRGMNTGELFF
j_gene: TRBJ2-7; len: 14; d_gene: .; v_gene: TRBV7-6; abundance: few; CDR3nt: TGTGCCAGCAGCTTAGAGGCAGAGCCTTACGAGCAGTACTTC; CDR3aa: CASSLEAEPYEQYF
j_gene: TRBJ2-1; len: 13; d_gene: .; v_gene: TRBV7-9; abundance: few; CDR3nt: TGTGCCAGCGCGATGGTGGGGATGAGGGAGCAGTTCTTC; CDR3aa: CASAMVGMREQFF
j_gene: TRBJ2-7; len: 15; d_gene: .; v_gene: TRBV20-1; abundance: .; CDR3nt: TGCAGTGCTAGAGGGCTAGCGTCGAGCTCCTACGAGCAGTACTTC; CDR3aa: CSARGLASSSYEQYF
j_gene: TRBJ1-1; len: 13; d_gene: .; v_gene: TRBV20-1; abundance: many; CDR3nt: TGCAGTGCTAGAAGGGGCCGGAACACTGAAGCTTTCTTT; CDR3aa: CSARRGRNTEAFF
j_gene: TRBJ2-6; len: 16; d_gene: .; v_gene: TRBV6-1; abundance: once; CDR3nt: TGTGCCAGCAGTGATCCTCGGGGGACTGGGGCCAACGTCCTGACTTTC; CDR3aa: CASSDPRGTGANVLTF